The rows below give T cell receptor beta chains drawn from one sample of a study of blood T cell repertoires in COVID-19. The assay was immunoSEQ multiplex PCR, and TCRdb's table has in-frame clones only and misses some. The sample includes around 260,000 clones, roughly 90% of them seen just once. The specimen sequenced was peripheral blood. These receptors were collected from a woman in her forties who had recovered from COVID-19. CDR3s include the opening cysteine and the closing phenylalanine or tryptophan. The D gene is left open where the match is weak. Clone size is stated in some rows and not others, as once, few, many or a class when expanded.

TRBJ2-7 | TRBV24-1 | - | - | 13 | TGTGCCACCAGTGATTCGGGGACTTACGAGCAGTACTTC | CATSDSGTYEQYF
TRBJ2-1 | TRBV6-2/TRBV6-3 | TRBD2 | - | 15 | TGTGCCAGCAGTTACCCCGCTAGCGGCAACAATGAGCAGTTCTTC | CASSYPASGNNEQFF
TRBJ2-7 | TRBV3-1/TRBV3-2 | - | - | 12 | TGTGCCAGCAGCAGCCGTTCGTACGAGCAGTACTTC | CASSSRSYEQYF
TRBJ2-1 | TRBV19 | - | - | 13 | TGTGCCAGTAGTATAGCCAGGGACAATGAGCAGTTCTTC | CASSIARDNEQFF
TRBJ2-7 | TRBV9 | - | - | 14 | TGTGCCAGCAGCGCCGGGGACAACTCCTACGAGCAGTACTTC | CASSAGDNSYEQYF
TRBJ2-3 | TRBV5-1 | - | - | 12 | TGCGCCAGCAGCTTGGTTGGCTATACGCAGTATTTT | CASSLVGYTQYF
TRBJ2-7 | TRBV27 | - | - | 13 | TGTGCCAGCAGTTTCGGTAGCGGATACGAGCAGTACTTC | CASSFGSGYEQYF
TRBJ2-1 | TRBV27 | TRBD2 | - | 14 | TGTGCTACAAAACTAGCGGCTATATACAATGAGCAGTTCTTC | CATKLAAIYNEQFF
TRBJ2-3 | TRBV2 | - | - | 17 | TGTGCCAGCAGTGAATGGGCAGGGGCCGCGAACACAGATACGCAGTATTTT | CASSEWAGAANTDTQYF
TRBJ1-3 | TRBV4-1 | - | - | 17 | TGCGCCAGCAGCCAAGACCCAGATGAAAACTCTGGAAACACCATATATTTT | CASSQDPDENSGNTIYF
TRBJ1-1 | TRBV18 | - | - | 15 | TGTGCCAGCTCCACAGGGATCCCCCCGAACACTGAAGCTTTCTTT | CASSTGIPPNTEAFF
TRBJ2-7 | TRBV19 | TRBD2 | - | 18 | TGTGCCAGTAGTATAGCTTCCCGACTAGCGGGGCAGTCCTACGAGCAGTACTTC | CASSIASRLAGQSYEQYF
TRBJ2-3 | TRBV12-3/TRBV12-4 | - | - | 13 | TGTGCCAGCTCCCCAACAAGCACAGATACGCAGTATTTT | CASSPTSTDTQYF
TRBJ2-1 | TRBV10-3 | TRBD1 | - | 14 | TGTGCCATCACCCCCGGGACAGGGCAGAATGAGCAGTTCTTC | CAITPGTGQNEQFF
TRBJ1-1 | TRBV6-4 | - | - | 13 | TGTGCCAGCAGCCTAGACAGCTACACTGAAGCTTTCTTT | CASSLDSYTEAFF
TRBJ1-1 | TRBV29-1 | TRBD1 | - | 13 | TGCAGCGTTGTGGGACAGGGGAACACTGAAGCTTTCTTT | CSVVGQGNTEAFF
TRBJ2-7 | TRBV28 | TRBD1 | - | 12 | TGTGCCTGCCAGGGGGCCGCCTACGAGCAGTACTTC | CACQGAAYEQYF
TRBJ1-1 | TRBV27 | TRBD1 | few | 19 | TGTGCCAGCAGTTTATCAACGGGACAGGGGGCCGTGGGAGGCACTGAAGCTTTCTTT | CASSLSTGQGAVGGTEAFF
TRBJ2-1 | TRBV4-2 | TRBD2 | - | 16 | TGTGCCAGCAGCCGACGACTAGCGGGAGGGCACCATGAGCAGTTCTTC | CASSRRLAGGHHEQFF
TRBJ1-5 | TRBV3-1/TRBV3-2 | TRBD1 | - | 21 | TGTGCCAGCAGCCAAGTGATTGTGGACAGGGGGCGTGATGATCGCAATCAGCCCCAGCATTTT | CASSQVIVDRGRDDRNQPQHF
TRBJ1-4 | TRBV10-2 | TRBD1 | - | 14 | TGCGCCAGCGGGAGCCAGGGGGCGAATGAAAAACTGTTTTTT | CASGSQGANEKLFF
TRBJ2-1 | TRBV19 | TRBD2 | - | 17 | TGTGCCAGTACCACCCAGACTAGCGGGGGCTCCTACAATGAGCAGTTCTTC | CASTTQTSGGSYNEQFF
TRBJ2-1 | TRBV7-3 | TRBD2 | - | 14 | TGTGCCAGCAGCCCCGCCGGGGGGGGCAATGAGCAGTTCTTC | CASSPAGGGNEQFF
TRBJ1-5 | TRBV28 | TRBD1 | - | 18 | TGTGCCAGCAGAATCCCCGGGACAGGGGCTTGGGGCAATCAGCCCCAGCATTTT | CASRIPGTGAWGNQPQHF
TRBJ1-2 | TRBV9 | - | once | 12 | TGTGCCAGCAGCGTAGGCGGGGGGGGCTACACCTTC | CASSVGGGGYTF
TRBJ2-7 | TRBV11-2 | TRBD1 | - | 17 | TGTGCCAGCAGCTTAGAAACCGGACAGGCGGGTTTCTACGAGCAGTACTTC | CASSLETGQAGFYEQYF
TRBJ2-4 | TRBV4-1 | - | few | 14 | TGCGCCAGCAGCCAAGCTAGTGGCAAAAACATTCAGTACTTC | CASSQASGKNIQYF
TRBJ2-3 | TRBV18 | TRBD2 | - | 15 | TGTGCCAGCGCAGAGGCGGGAGGGCGGACAGATACGCAGTATTTT | CASAEAGGRTDTQYF
TRBJ1-2 | TRBV27 | TRBD1 | - | 13 | TGTGCCAGCAGTTTAGACAGGGCGGGAGGCTACACCTTC | CASSLDRAGGYTF
TRBJ2-3 | TRBV28 | - | - | 14 | TGTGCCAGCACCCAACGACAGGTCACAGATACGCAGTATTTT | CASTQRQVTDTQYF
TRBJ2-2 | TRBV24-1 | TRBD1 | - | 16 | TGTGCCACCAGTGATGAACAGGGGGCCGGCACCGGGGAGCTGTTTTTT | CATSDEQGAGTGELFF
TRBJ2-5 | TRBV11-2 | - | - | 12 | TGTGCCAGCAGCCAGGGCGGGGCGGCCCAGTACTTC | CASSQGGAAQYF
TRBJ2-2 | TRBV6-4 | TRBD1 | - | 14 | TGTGCCAGCAGAAGACAGGGGGCCACCGGGGAGCTGTTTTTT | CASRRQGATGELFF
TRBJ1-4 | TRBV19 | - | once | 14 | TGTGCCAGTAGCCCGACAGTCCTAGGTGAAAAACTGTTTTTT | CASSPTVLGEKLFF
TRBJ1-4 | TRBV7-9 | - | - | 14 | TGTGCCAGCACCCCGTACGGGGAGGGAGAAAAACTGTTTTTT | CASTPYGEGEKLFF
TRBJ2-1 | TRBV7-9 | TRBD1 | - | 14 | TGTGCCAGCACCCGAATGACAGGGTACAATGAGCAGTTCTTC | CASTRMTGYNEQFF
TRBJ1-6 | TRBV5-6 | - | few | 14 | TGTGCCAGCAGCCTAGACAGCTATAATTCACCCCTCCACTTT | CASSLDSYNSPLHF
TRBJ1-6 | TRBV5-1 | TRBD1 | few | 18 | TGCGCCAGCAGCTTGGCCGACAGGGGACATTCGTATAATTCACCCCTCCACTTT | CASSLADRGHSYNSPLHF
TRBJ2-3 | TRBV19 | TRBD2 | - | 15 | TGTGCCAGTCTCGGACTAGCGGGAGTGGGAGCTCGGCAGTATTTT | CASLGLAGVGARQYF
TRBJ1-5 | TRBV10-1 | - | - | 15 | TGCGCCAGCAGTGAGGTCTGGTCCGGGGATGAGCCCCAGCATTTT | CASSEVWSGDEPQHF
TRBJ2-3 | TRBV11-3 | - | - | 16 | TGTGCCAGCAGCCCCGGCGTCTGGCGGGGCACAGATACGCAGTATTTT | CASSPGVWRGTDTQYF
TRBJ1-1 | TRBV6-2/TRBV6-3 | - | once | 11 | TGTGCCAGCAGTCTCGGTAGTGAAGCTTTCTTT | CASSLGSEAFF
TRBJ1-6 | TRBV19 | - | few | 13 | TGTGCCAGTAGTATAAGAGGGGAGGCACCCCTCCACTTT | CASSIRGEAPLHF
TRBJ1-2 | TRBV10-3 | TRBD1 | - | 13 | TGTGCCATCAGTGACCGACAGGGCTCTGGCTACACCTTC | CAISDRQGSGYTF
TRBJ1-2 | TRBV5-1 | - | - | 16 | TGCGCCAGCAGCCACGCCTCAGGGGAGACTAACTATGGCTACACCTTC | CASSHASGETNYGYTF
TRBJ1-1 | TRBV29-1 | - | - | 13 | TGCAGCGTTGCGGGGGGGGCCAGGACTGAAGCTTTCTTT | CSVAGGARTEAFF
TRBJ2-3 | TRBV28 | - | - | 15 | TGTGCCAGCAGTTTAAGGGGGGGTAGCACAGATACGCAGTATTTT | CASSLRGGSTDTQYF
TRBJ2-2 | TRBV13 | - | - | 14 | TGTGCCAGCAGCTTAGCTCGGAACACCGGGGAGCTGTTTTTT | CASSLARNTGELFF
TRBJ1-3 | TRBV11-3 | TRBD1 | many | 17 | TGTGCCAGCAGCCCACCCCGGGACAGGGGGAATGGAAACACCATATATTTT | CASSPPRDRGNGNTIYF
TRBJ1-2 | TRBV2 | - | - | 15 | TGTGCCAGCAGACTCGACGGAACCCTAGCCTATGGCTACACCTTC | CASRLDGTLAYGYTF
TRBJ1-2 | TRBV6-5 | TRBD1 | - | 14 | TGTGCCAGCAGAGAGACAGGGGGCTCTTATGGCTACACCTTC | CASRETGGSYGYTF
TRBJ2-3 | TRBV3-1/TRBV3-2 | TRBD2 | few | 15 | TGTGCCAGCAGCCAAAATGCGGGAGGGAAAGATACGCAGTATTTT | CASSQNAGGKDTQYF
TRBJ2-3 | TRBV7-3 | - | - | 13 | TGTGCCAGCAGCAGGGGCGACACAGATACGCAGTATTTT | CASSRGDTDTQYF
TRBJ1-5 | TRBV30 | - | once | 14 | TGTGCCTGGAGTGTACGTACAGTCAATCAGCCCCAGCATTTT | CAWSVRTVNQPQHF
TRBJ2-7 | TRBV6-6 | TRBD1 | few | 15 | TGTGCCAGCAGCTATTACGGGACAGACTCCTACGAGCAGTACTTC | CASSYYGTDSYEQYF
TRBJ1-5 | TRBV25-1 | - | - | 13 | TGTGCCAGCACAAACAGGGTACAGCAGCCCCAGCATTTT | CASTNRVQQPQHF
TRBJ2-2 | TRBV27 | TRBD2 | - | 16 | TGTGCCAGCACCCGAATAGGGGCGGGAGGAGTCGGGGAGCTGTTTTTT | CASTRIGAGGVGELFF